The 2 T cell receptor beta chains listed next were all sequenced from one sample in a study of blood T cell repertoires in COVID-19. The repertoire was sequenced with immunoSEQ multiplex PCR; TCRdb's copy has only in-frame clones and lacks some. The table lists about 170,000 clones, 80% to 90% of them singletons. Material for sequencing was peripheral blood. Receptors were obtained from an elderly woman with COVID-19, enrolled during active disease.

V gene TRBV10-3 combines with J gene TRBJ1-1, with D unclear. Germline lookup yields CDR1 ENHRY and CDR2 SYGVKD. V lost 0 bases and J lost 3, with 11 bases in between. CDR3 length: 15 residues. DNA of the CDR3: TGTGCCATCAGTGAGTCAGGACCGGGAGACACTGAAGCTTTCTTT. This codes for CAISESGPGDTEAFF.

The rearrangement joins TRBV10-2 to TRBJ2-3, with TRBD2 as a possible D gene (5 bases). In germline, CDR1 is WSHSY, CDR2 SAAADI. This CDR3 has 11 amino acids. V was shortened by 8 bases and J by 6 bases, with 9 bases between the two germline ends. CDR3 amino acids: CASRSGDTQYF. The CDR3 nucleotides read TGCGCCAGCCGCTCGGGGGATACGCAGTATTTT.